The T cell receptor (beta chain) described here comes from a study of cytomegalovirus exposure and HLA in healthy donors. Overall study context: Some 85 million unique TCRs, all from HLA-typed donors, were included in an early release of the data.

Both 60 Vbeta primers and 13 Jbeta primers went into the PCR. TCRdb's table, derived via immunoSEQ multiplex PCR, lists solely in-frame clones and lacks some. The sample has over 120,000 clones; more than 7.5% are singletons. This clone appeared a few times. The length of the CDR3 is 12 residues. Germline V gives CDR1 GTSNPN, CDR2 SVGIG (reference sequence). V lost 5 bases and J lost 3, with 10 bases in between. The source is a man between 45 and 60 years old in good health and CMV-seronegative. Sequencing was performed on PBMCs. This sequence joins TRBV30 and TRBJ1-2, with D unresolved. CDR3 residues: CAWGRVYYGYTF. CDR3 nucleotide sequence: TGTGCCTGGGGGCGGGTCTACTATGGCTACACCTTC.